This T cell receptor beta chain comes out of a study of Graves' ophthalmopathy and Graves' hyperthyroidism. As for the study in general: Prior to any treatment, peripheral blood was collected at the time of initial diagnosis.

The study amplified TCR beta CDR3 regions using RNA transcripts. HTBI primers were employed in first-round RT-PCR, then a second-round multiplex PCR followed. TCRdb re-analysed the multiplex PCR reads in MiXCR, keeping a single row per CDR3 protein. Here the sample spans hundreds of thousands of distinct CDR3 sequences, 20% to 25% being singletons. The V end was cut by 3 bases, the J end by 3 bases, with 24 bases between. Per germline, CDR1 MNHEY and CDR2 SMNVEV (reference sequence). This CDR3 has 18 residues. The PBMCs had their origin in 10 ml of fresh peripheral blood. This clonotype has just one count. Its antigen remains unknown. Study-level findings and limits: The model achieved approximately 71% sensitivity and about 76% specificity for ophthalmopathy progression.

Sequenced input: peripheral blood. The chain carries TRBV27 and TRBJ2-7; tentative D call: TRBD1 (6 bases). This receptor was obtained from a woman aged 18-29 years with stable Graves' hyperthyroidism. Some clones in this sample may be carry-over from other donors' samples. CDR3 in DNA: TGTGCCAGCAGTTTGGGTCCGCGTGGGGGACACCCAAACTACGAGCAGTACTTC. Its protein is CASSLGPRGGHPNYEQYF.